This TCR beta chain comes out of a study of cytomegalovirus exposure and HLA in healthy donors. About the research overall: In a later analysis, the 120 or so validation repertoires were reported to have used the same platform as the roughly 730 first-cohort repertoires. Findings of the study overall: There were under 200 TCR beta chains listed as cytomegalovirus-associated. TCR sequences were mostly rare, though some public TCRs occurred in many donors. A few chains linked to CMV were shown in vitro to be specific for CMV antigens.

TCRdb keeps only in-frame clones here, not all; method: immunoSEQ multiplex PCR. The repertoire holds more than 150,000 clones, with more than 75% as singletons. The CDR3 spans 14 residues. Germline V gene sequence: CDR1 SGHAT, CDR2 FQNNGV. The V and J ends lost 6 bases and 7 bases, in that order; junction bases with no gene match: 7. Details on this clone: Its antigen is still unknown.

This receptor was obtained from a man in his late teens or twenties in good health and CMV-seronegative. The sample was PBMCs. This sequence joins TRBV11-2 and TRBJ2-1, with 9 bases fitting TRBD1. This CDR3 is CASRPTGTGNEQFF. CDR3 bases: TGTGCCAGCAGGCCAACCGGGACAGGGAATGAGCAGTTCTTC.